This T cell receptor (beta chain) was identified in a study of Tregs in tolerant kidney transplant recipients. Germline V CDR1 and CDR2: SGDLS, YYNGEE. The length of the CDR3 is 13 residues. V was shortened by 3 bases and J by 4 bases, with 5 bases between the two germline ends. This clone was recorded once. Libraries were prepared by immunoSEQ multiplex PCR; TCRdb keeps only in-frame clonotypes and omits some of them. This sample yields 15,000 to 18,000 clones, of which about 92% are seen a single time; 10% to 15% belongs to the top ten. The sample was CD8+ T cells from blood. The TCR originated in a human donor in good health. The chain joins TRBV9 to TRBJ2-6; D gene ambiguous. CDR3 sequence: CASSASGANVLTF. In DNA, the CDR3 is TGTGCCAGCAGCGCTTCCGGGGCCAACGTCCTGACTTTC.